These T cell receptor beta chains were read from a single sample in a study of T cell responses to AZD1222 COVID-19 vaccine. Clones were sequenced by immunoSEQ multiplex PCR, and TCRdb holds only the in-frame ones, with some missing. The table shows more than 95,000 clones, with around 90% occurring only once. The material sequenced was peripheral blood, taken on day 0 of AZD1222 vaccination. The receptors shown here come from an adult in good health. CDR3s include the opening cysteine and the closing phenylalanine or tryptophan. A D gene is named only where the DNA matches it firmly.

TRBV5-1	TRBJ2-3	NA	14	CASSLASQLDTQYF
TRBV6-6	TRBJ1-4	NA	15	CASNTGEREFEKLFF
TRBV18	TRBJ1-3	TRBD1	13	CASSPGQGDTIYF
TRBV10-3	TRBJ2-7	NA	13	CAISGDNSYEQYF
TRBV5-4	TRBJ1-2	TRBD1	15	CASSPWTGTMMGYTF
TRBV13	TRBJ1-1	TRBD1	16	CASSLQGAGVNTEAFF
TRBV5-4	TRBJ1-1	NA	13	CASSTDPSTEAFF
TRBV14	TRBJ2-7	NA	14	CASSEDTVIYEQYF
TRBV4-2	TRBJ2-2	TRBD2	20	CASSQAPGTSGRGNTGELFF
TRBV3-1/TRBV3-2	TRBJ1-5	TRBD1	17	CASSQEAGGYRNQPQHF
TRBV28	TRBJ2-7	TRBD2	16	CASRVGGLAGRYAQYF
TRBV12-5	TRBJ1-1	NA	14	CASGLGQGWTEAFF
TRBV30	TRBJ2-7	NA	14	CAWSVPGTSYEQYF
TRBV10-3	TRBJ1-1	TRBD1	16	CAISEWGDRANTEAFF
TRBV6-2/TRBV6-3	TRBJ2-5	TRBD2	17	CASSYSKVGLAGETQYF
TRBV27	TRBJ2-4	NA	17	CASSLRSQGRAKNIQYF
TRBV2	TRBJ1-3	NA	13	CASSVSTRNTIYF
TRBV7-2	TRBJ2-1	TRBD2	14	CASGASGGYSEQFF
TRBV7-8	TRBJ1-6	NA	14	CASSWAAYNSPLHF
TRBV7-6	TRBJ2-3	NA	15	CASSLEGVRADTQYF
TRBV15	TRBJ1-3	NA	13	CATSLKRRNTIYF
TRBV21-1	TRBJ2-7	NA	14	CASSERTGSYEQYF
TRBV7-9	TRBJ2-7	TRBD2	16	CASSFPTSGSPYEQYF
TRBV5-1	TRBJ2-7	NA	14	CASSLGTLATEQYF
TRBV28	TRBJ2-4	NA	11	CASRYQNIQYF
TRBV12-5	TRBJ1-1	NA	15	CASGLVRGMNTEAFF
TRBV4-2	TRBJ2-7	NA	17	CASSQDPTGGSSYEQYF
TRBV6-5	TRBJ1-2	TRBD1	15	CASSYGGQKNYGYTF
TRBV30	TRBJ2-4	NA	14	CAWSVQEIANIQYF
TRBV6-5	TRBJ2-3	NA	14	CASNPRGRRDTQYF
TRBV7-2	TRBJ1-2	TRBD1	15	CASSFGTGDNYGYTF
TRBV9	TRBJ1-2	TRBD1	16	CASSSEGRQGDYGYTF
TRBV3-1/TRBV3-2	TRBJ2-7	NA	14	CASSQEGDAYEQYF
TRBV7-9	TRBJ1-3	NA	15	CASSPRGTAGNTIYF
TRBV4-1	TRBJ2-5	NA	16	CASSVRQGGSQETQYF
TRBV7-9	TRBJ1-2	NA	16	CASSLGGRGGGYGYTF
TRBV19	TRBJ2-7	NA	11	CASSHGSEQYF
TRBV19	TRBJ2-7	NA	15	CASSIDLGSSYEQYF
TRBV21-1	TRBJ2-1	NA	13	CASSKEFGGEQFF
TRBV7-9	TRBJ1-1	NA	12	CASSSVTAEAFF
TRBV27	TRBJ2-1	TRBD2	16	CASSLWGLAEYNEQFF
TRBV4-3	TRBJ2-7	TRBD1	16	CASSHGTTGHTYEQYF
TRBV3-1/TRBV3-2	TRBJ1-2	TRBD1	15	CASSHGQASHYGYTF
TRBV7-8	TRBJ2-7	NA	14	CASSSMAGSYEQYF
TRBV18	TRBJ1-3	TRBD1	15	CASSPRTGGGNTIYF